The 21 T cell receptor beta chains given below trace back to one sample, sequenced in a study of shared clonotypes between healthy human individuals. The repertoire was sequenced with immunoSEQ multiplex PCR; TCRdb's copy has only in-frame clones and lacks some. The repertoire holds around 610,000 clones, with 95% to 96% as singletons. Cells designated naive CD8 were CD45RO-negative and were positively selected for CCR7, with terminally differentiated effector memory CD45RA+ cells excluded. The material sequenced was naive CD8+ T cells sorted from blood. These receptors all come from a woman aged 25-40 years in good health.

The chain uses TRBV28 and TRBJ2-7; 8 bases fit TRBD1. J was trimmed by 4 bases and V by 4 bases; bases with no gene match: 18. The CDR3 contains 18 residues. The germline V gene encodes CDR1 MDHEN and CDR2 SYDVKM. CDR3 nucleotide sequence: TGTGCCAGCAGTTCGACCCGGCTAGGACAGGGTAAAAGTTACGAGCAGTACTTC. This encodes CASSSTRLGQGKSYEQYF.

The V call is TRBV5-4, the J call TRBJ1-4; D remains unclear. Looked up from germline, CDR1 is SGHNT and CDR2 is YYREEE (reference sequence). Trimming pared 3 bases from V and 8 bases from J, leaving 11 bases between. CDR3 length: 13 residues. CDR3 sequence: CASSSGRGEKLFF. CDR3 nucleotides: TGTGCCAGCAGCTCCGGACGCGGAGAAAAACTGTTTTTT.

In regard to this clone: Other DNA sequences in this sample translate to the same CDR3. V gene TRBV13 combines with J gene TRBJ2-7; TRBD2 matches at 10 bases. V trimming: 3 bases; J trimming: 3 bases; junction bases outside the gene matches: 2. The germline V gene encodes CDR1 PRHDT and CDR2 FYEKMQ (reference sequence). The CDR3 sequence is 14 residues long. This CDR3 reads CASSLGLASYEQYF. Written as DNA, the CDR3 is TGTGCCAGCAGCTTGGGACTAGCGAGCTACGAGCAGTACTTC. The complete variable domain, with remaining parts taken from reference TRBV13 and TRBJ2-7, reads AAGVIQSPRHLIKEKRETATLKCYPIPRHDTVYWYQQGPGQDPQFLISFYEKMQSDKGSIPDRFSAQQFSDYHSELNMSSLELGDSALYFCASSLGLASYEQYFGPGTRLTVT.

The rearrangement links TRBV10-3 to TRBJ2-7; 7 nucleotides agree with TRBD2. CDR3 length equals 19 residues. V was pared by 0 bases and J by 0 bases, with 14 bases of the junction left unmatched. Germline V CDR1 and CDR2: ENHRY, SYGVKD. CDR3 sequence reads: CAISESGTGNSGFSYEQYF. CDR3 DNA: TGTGCCATCAGTGAGTCGGGGACCGGTAATAGCGGGTTCTCCTACGAGCAGTACTTC.

This chain connects TRBV6-5 to TRBJ1-4; D might be TRBD1 (5 bases). Trimming cost V 0 bases and J 10 bases, with 18 bases left between them. This CDR3 is 16 amino acids long. The V gene's germline CDR1 is MNHEY and CDR2 SVGAGI. In DNA form, the CDR3 reads TGTGCCAGCAGTTACTCGGGGGGAGGGATCACTGGAAAACTGTTTTTT. This sequence encodes CASSYSGGGITGKLFF.

V usage is TRBV19 and J usage is TRBJ2-5; D ambiguous. Germline CDR1 and CDR2: LNHDA and SQIVND (reference sequence). The V end was cut by 3 bases, the J end by 2 bases, with 13 bases between. CDR3 size: 15 residues. The CDR3 nucleotides read TGTGCCAGTAGTATTCTATTGTTCAGTCAAGAGACCCAGTACTTC. Its protein is CASSILLFSQETQYF.

The V and J genes are TRBV7-9 and TRBJ2-5; weak D call: TRBD2 (5 bases). The CDR3 has 15 amino acids. V was cut by 4 bases and J by 3 bases, with 15 bases left in between. CDR1 is SEHNR and CDR2 is FQNEAQ in the germline V gene (reference sequence). The CDR3 reads CASSSKDWKEETQYF. As DNA, the CDR3 is TGTGCCAGCAGCTCAAAGGACTGGAAAGAAGAGACCCAGTACTTC.

The chain couples TRBV6-5 to TRBJ2-5; D assignment may be TRBD1 or TRBD2 (5 bases each). V lost 4 bases and J lost 5, with 14 bases in between. Germline CDR1 reads MNHEY; CDR2 reads SVGAGI. The CDR3 has 14 residues. The CDR3 nucleotides are TGTGCCAGCAGTTTCTGGGAAGGGGAGGAGACCCAGTACTTC. Translated: CASSFWEGEETQYF.

The J gene is TRBJ2-3, the V gene TRBV20-1; D uncertain. This CDR3 is 11 amino acids long. Germline loops: CDR1 DFQATT, CDR2 SNEGSKA (reference sequence). V lost 5 bases to trimming and J lost 6 bases, with 9 bases between them. In nucleotides, the CDR3 is TGCAGTGCTCGGATCGTGGATACGCAGTATTTT. This encodes CSARIVDTQYF.

The genes are TRBV5-6 and TRBJ1-4; weak D call: TRBD1 (5 bases). Trimming shortened V by 3 bases and J by 5 bases, and 17 bases separated the two germline ends. This CDR3 has 16 residues. Germline lookup yields CDR1 SGHDT and CDR2 YYEEEE. The CDR3 region is CASSYWSGGINEKLFF. CDR3 DNA sequence: TGTGCCAGCAGCTATTGGTCGGGGGGTATCAATGAAAAACTGTTTTTT.

J is TRBJ2-1 and V is TRBV6-1, with TRBD2 as a possible D gene (5 bases). Germline V CDR1 and CDR2: MNHNS, SASEGT. Trimming cost V 10 bases and J 7 bases, with 11 bases left between them. The CDR3 consists of 11 residues. The CDR3 nucleotides read TGTGCCACTCTAGGCGGGAATGAGCAGTTCTTC. Its protein product is CATLGGNEQFF.

The chain uses TRBV5-1 and TRBJ2-1; D possibly uses TRBD1 or TRBD2 (6 bases each). CDR1 SGHRS and CDR2 YFSETQ come from the germline V gene. Trimming cost V 1 base and J 9 bases, with 11 bases left between them. The CDR3 consists of 13 residues. CDR3 residues: CASSLPGASEQFF. In DNA form, the CDR3 reads TGCGCCAGCAGCTTGCCGGGGGCCAGTGAGCAGTTCTTC. The complete variable domain, with remaining parts taken from reference TRBV5-1 and TRBJ2-1, reads KAGVTQTPRYLIKTRGQQVTLSCSPISGHRSVSWYQQTPGQGLQFLFEYFSETQRNKGNFPGRFSGRQFSNSRSEMNVSTLELGDSALYLCASSLPGASEQFFGPGTRLTVL.

The rearrangement links TRBV15 to TRBJ1-6; no reliable D call. V dropped 2 bases and J dropped 6 bases, with 11 bases sitting between them. CDR1 and CDR2 (germline): LNHNV, YYDKDF (reference sequence). The CDR3 covers 15 residues. The CDR3 region is CATSRNGMLNSPLHF. Written as DNA, the CDR3 is TGTGCCACCAGCAGAAACGGGATGCTTAATTCACCCCTCCACTTT.

The chain has TRBV9 and TRBJ2-3, with 11 bases aligning to TRBD2. Germline CDR1 reads SGDLS; CDR2 reads YYNGEE. The J segment lost 2 bases and the V segment lost 3 bases, leaving 11 bases of the junction unmatched. The CDR3 spans 18 residues. This chain's CDR3 is CASSEDPGLAEVTDTQYF. The CDR3 DNA follows: TGTGCCAGCAGCGAAGATCCGGGACTAGCGGAGGTCACAGATACGCAGTATTTT.

The chain couples TRBV19 to TRBJ2-1; D unclear. Germline assignment: CDR1 LNHDA and CDR2 SQIVND (reference sequence). Trimming stripped 1 base from V and 6 bases from J, with 13 bases between. The CDR3 covers 15 residues. The CDR3 reads CASSIATFAGNEQFF. The DNA for the CDR3 is TGTGCCAGTAGTATAGCTACCTTTGCTGGCAATGAGCAGTTCTTC. The complete variable domain, with remaining parts taken from reference TRBV19 and TRBJ2-1, reads DGGITQSPKYLFRKEGQNVTLSCEQNLNHDAMYWYRQDPGQGLRLIYYSQIVNDFQKGDIAEGYSVSREKKESFPLTVTSAQKNPTAFYLCASSIATFAGNEQFFGPGTRLTVL.

CDR3 sequence: CASSYYGTGNQPQHF. DNA of the CDR3: TGTGCCAGCAGTTACTACGGGACAGGGAATCAGCCCCAGCATTTT. J is TRBJ1-5 and V is TRBV6-6; 9 bases line up with TRBD1. With 1 base clipped from V and 4 bases from J, the junction kept 2 bases outside the gene matches. In germline, CDR1 is MNHNY, CDR2 SVGAGI (reference sequence). The CDR3 consists of 15 residues.

The chain uses TRBV6-5 and TRBJ2-7, with D tentatively TRBD1 (6 bases). Trimming cost V 2 bases and J 2 bases, with 13 bases left between them. Germline CDR1 and CDR2: MNHEY and SVGAGI. The CDR3 runs 15 residues. The CDR3 DNA reads TGTGCCAGCAGTTACCGCACAGGGCCTACCTACGAGCAGTACTTC. Protein: CASSYRTGPTYEQYF.

The chain uses TRBV5-5 and TRBJ1-5; D is unresolved. This CDR3 has 16 amino acids. Looked up from germline, CDR1 is SGHKS and CDR2 is YYEKEE (reference sequence). Trimming removed 0 bases from V and 6 bases from J, with 16 bases in between. CDR3 DNA: TGTGCCAGCAGCTTGGGAGGGTTCAGGTCTGGTCAGCCCCAGCATTTT. It translates to CASSLGGFRSGQPQHF.

The chain is built from TRBV7-9 and TRBJ1-4, with D tentatively TRBD1 (5 bases). Per the germline V gene, CDR1 is SEHNR and CDR2 is FQNEAQ (reference sequence). V lost 1 base, J lost 8 bases, and 8 bases lay in between. This CDR3 has 13 residues. The CDR3 protein is CASSLEGREKLFF. CDR3 in DNA: TGTGCCAGCAGCTTAGAGGGGCGGGAAAAACTGTTTTTT.

The V gene is TRBV28, the J gene TRBJ1-2; 9 bases are shared with TRBD1. Germline V gene lookup returns CDR1 MDHEN and CDR2 SYDVKM. Trimming at V came to 7 bases and at J to 8 bases, leaving 11 bases not matched to a gene. The CDR3 has 14 residues. CDR3 sequence reads: CASILSGTGQGYTF. CDR3 coding DNA: TGTGCCAGCATCCTATCTGGGACAGGGCAAGGCTACACCTTC.

This chain joins TRBV28 and TRBJ1-4, with D perhaps matching TRBD1 (5 bases). CDR3 length equals 14 residues. The germline V and J ends were trimmed by 6 bases and 0 bases, with 8 bases remaining between them. The germline V gene encodes CDR1 MDHEN and CDR2 SYDVKM. DNA for the CDR3: TGTGCCAGCAGGGGACCCGCAACTAATGAAAAACTGTTTTTT. It encodes CASRGPATNEKLFF.